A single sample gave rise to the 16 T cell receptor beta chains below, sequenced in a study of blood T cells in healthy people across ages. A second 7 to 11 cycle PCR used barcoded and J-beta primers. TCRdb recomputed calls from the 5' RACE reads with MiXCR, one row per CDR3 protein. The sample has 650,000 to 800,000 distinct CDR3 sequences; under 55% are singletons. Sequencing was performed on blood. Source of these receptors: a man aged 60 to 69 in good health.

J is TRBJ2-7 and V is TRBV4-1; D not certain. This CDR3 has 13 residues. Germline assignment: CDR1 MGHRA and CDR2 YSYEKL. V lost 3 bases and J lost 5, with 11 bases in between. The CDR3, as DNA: TGCGCCAGCAGCCAGACGGTCCAGAACGAGCAGTACTTC. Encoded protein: CASSQTVQNEQYF.

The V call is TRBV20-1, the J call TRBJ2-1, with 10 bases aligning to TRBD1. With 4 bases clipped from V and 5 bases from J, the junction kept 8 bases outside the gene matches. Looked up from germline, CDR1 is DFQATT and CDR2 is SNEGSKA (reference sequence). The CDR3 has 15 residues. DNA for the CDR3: TGCAGTGCTACAAACCGGGACAGGGGACACAATGAGCAGTTCTTC. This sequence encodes CSATNRDRGHNEQFF.

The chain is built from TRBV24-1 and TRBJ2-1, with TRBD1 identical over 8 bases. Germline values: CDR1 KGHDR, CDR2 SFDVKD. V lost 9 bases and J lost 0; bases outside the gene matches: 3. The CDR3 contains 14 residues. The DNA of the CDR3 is TGTGCCACCGGAACAGGGGGCTCCTACAATGAGCAGTTCTTC. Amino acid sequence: CATGTGGSYNEQFF.

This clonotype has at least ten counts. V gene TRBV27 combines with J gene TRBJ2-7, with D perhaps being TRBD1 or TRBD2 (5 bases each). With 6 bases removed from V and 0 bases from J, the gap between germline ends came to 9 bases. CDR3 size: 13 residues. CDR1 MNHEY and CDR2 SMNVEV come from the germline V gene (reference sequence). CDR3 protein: CASSLGDSYEQYF. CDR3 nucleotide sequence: TGTGCCAGCAGCTTGGGGGACTCCTACGAGCAGTACTTC.

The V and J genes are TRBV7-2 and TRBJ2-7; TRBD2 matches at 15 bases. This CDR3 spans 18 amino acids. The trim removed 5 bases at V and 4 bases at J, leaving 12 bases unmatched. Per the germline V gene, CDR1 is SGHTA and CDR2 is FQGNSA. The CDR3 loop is CASSDGLAGGIWDYEQYF. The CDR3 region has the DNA TGTGCCAGCAGCGACGGACTAGCGGGGGGGATTTGGGATTACGAGCAGTACTTC. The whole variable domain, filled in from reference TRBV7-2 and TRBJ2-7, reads GAGVSQSPSNKVTEKGKDVELRCDPISGHTALYWYRQSLGQGLEFLIYFQGNSAPDKSGLPSDRFSAERTGGSVSTLTIQRTQQEDSAVYLCASSDGLAGGIWDYEQYFGPGTRLTVT.

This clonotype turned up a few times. The CDR3 sequence: CASSEREPVNEKLFF. DNA of the CDR3: TGTGCCAGCAGTGAAAGGGAGCCGGTGAATGAAAAACTGTTTTTT. This sequence joins TRBV2 and TRBJ1-4; D gene uncertain. Germline V CDR1 and CDR2: SNHLY, FYNNEI. V dropped 2 bases and J dropped 5 bases, with 12 bases sitting between them. CDR3 length: 15 residues.

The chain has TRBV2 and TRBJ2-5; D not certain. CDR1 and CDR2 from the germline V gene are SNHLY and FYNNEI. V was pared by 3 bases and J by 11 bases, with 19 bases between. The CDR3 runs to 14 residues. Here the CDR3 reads CASSEGSSYNEQYF. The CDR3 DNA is TGTGCCAGCAGTGAGGGATCCTCCTACAATGAGCAGTACTTC.

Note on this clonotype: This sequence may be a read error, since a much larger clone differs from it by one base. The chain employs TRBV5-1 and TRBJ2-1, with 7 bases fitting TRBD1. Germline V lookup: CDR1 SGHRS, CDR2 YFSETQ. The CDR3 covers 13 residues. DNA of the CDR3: TGCGCCAACAGCTTGGCCGAAGGGACAGTGCAGTTCTTC. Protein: CANSLAEGTVQFF.

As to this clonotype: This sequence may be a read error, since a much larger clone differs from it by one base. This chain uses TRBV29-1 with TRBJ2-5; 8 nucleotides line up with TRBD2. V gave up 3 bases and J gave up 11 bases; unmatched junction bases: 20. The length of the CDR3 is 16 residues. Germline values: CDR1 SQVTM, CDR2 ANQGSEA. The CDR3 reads CSVESPSGRSYNEQYF. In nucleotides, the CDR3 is TGCAGCGTTGAGTCGCCTAGCGGGCGCTCCTACAATGAGCAGTACTTC.

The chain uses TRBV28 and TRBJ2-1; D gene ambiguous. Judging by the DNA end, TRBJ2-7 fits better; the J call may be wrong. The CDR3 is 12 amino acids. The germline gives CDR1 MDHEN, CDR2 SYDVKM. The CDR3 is CASRLGDYEQYF. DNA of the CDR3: TGTGCCAGCAGGTTAGGAGACTACGAGCAGTACTTC.

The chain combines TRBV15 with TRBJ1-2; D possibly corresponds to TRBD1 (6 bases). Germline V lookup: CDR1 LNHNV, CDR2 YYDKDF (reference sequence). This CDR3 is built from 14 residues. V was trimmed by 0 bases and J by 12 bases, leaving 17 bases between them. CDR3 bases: TGTGCCACCAGCAGAGATCTGGGGGCGGGAAGCGACACCTTC. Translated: CATSRDLGAGSDTF.

CDR3 region: CSADPTLNYGYTF. DNA of the CDR3: TGCAGTGCCGACCCGACATTGAACTATGGCTACACCTTC. The chain uses TRBV20-1 and TRBJ1-2; D ambiguous. V was clipped by 6 bases and J by 2 bases, with 13 bases between them. Germline assignment: CDR1 DFQATT and CDR2 SNEGSKA (reference sequence). There are 13 residues in the CDR3.

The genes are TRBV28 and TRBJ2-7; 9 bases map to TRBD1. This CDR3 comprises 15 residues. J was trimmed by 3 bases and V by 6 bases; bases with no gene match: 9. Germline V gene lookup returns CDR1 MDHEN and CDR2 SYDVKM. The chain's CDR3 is CASRAAGQGRYEQYF. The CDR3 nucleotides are TGTGCCAGCAGAGCCGCGGGACAGGGTCGCTACGAGCAGTACTTC.

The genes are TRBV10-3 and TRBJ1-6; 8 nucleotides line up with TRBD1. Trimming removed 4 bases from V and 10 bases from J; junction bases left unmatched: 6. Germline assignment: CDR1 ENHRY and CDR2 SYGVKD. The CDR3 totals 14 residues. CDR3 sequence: CAISGTGWGSPLHF. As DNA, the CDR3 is TGTGCCATCAGTGGGACAGGGTGGGGCTCACCCCTCCACTTT.

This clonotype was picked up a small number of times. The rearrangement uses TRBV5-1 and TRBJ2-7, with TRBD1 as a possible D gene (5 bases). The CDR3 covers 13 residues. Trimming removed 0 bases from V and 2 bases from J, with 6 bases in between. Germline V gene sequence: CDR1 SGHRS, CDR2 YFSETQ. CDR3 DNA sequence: TGCGCCAGCAGCTTGGAGACAGCCTACGAGCAGTACTTC. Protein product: CASSLETAYEQYF.

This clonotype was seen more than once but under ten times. The CDR3, as DNA: TGCAGCGTGAAACTAACGGGGGGGCCGTGGAATGAGCAGTTCTTC. It yields the protein CSVKLTGGPWNEQFF. This rearrangement joins TRBV29-1 to TRBJ2-1; 8 bases agree with TRBD2. This CDR3 has 15 amino acids. Germline V CDR1 and CDR2: SQVTM, ANQGSEA. Germline trimming cut 6 bases from V and 7 bases from J; bases unmatched to any gene: 14.